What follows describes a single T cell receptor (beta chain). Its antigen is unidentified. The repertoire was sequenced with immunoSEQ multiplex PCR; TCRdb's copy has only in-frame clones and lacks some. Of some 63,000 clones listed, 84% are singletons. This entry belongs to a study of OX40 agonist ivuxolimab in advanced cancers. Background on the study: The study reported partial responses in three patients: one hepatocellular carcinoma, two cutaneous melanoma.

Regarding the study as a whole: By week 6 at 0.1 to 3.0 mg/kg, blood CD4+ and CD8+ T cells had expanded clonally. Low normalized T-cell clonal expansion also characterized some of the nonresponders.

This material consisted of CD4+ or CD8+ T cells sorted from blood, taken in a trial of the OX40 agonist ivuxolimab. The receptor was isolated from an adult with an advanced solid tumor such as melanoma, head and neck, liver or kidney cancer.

The CDR3 DNA reads TGCGCCAGCAGCTTGAGCAACTCGAACACTGAAGCTTTCTTT. Amino acid sequence: CASSLSNSNTEAFF. The chain links TRBV5-1 to TRBJ1-1; D is unresolved. Trimming left V 1 base short and J 1 base short, with 8 bases between. CDR3 length: 14 residues. Germline values: CDR1 SGHRS, CDR2 YFSETQ.